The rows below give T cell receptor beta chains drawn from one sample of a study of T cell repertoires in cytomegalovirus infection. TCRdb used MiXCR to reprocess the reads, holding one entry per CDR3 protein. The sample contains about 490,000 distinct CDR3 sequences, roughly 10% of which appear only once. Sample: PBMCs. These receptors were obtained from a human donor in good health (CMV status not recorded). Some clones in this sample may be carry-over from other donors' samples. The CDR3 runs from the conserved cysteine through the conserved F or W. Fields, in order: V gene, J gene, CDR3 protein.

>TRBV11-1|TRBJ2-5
CASSNLRGSLETQYF
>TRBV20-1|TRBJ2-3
CSARVGGGASDTQYF
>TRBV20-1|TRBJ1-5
CSAHDSWNQPQHF
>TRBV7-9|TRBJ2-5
CASSLARGLADGQETQYF
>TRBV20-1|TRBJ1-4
CSAAPGRENEKLFF
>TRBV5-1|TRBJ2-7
CASSSGHVSPYEQYF
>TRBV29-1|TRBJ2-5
CSVEPGQGWVETQYF
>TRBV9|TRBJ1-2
CASSVNSGDLDYGYTF
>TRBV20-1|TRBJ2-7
CSAIEAGGSFLNEQYF
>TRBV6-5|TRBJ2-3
CASSYRGAVLADTQYF
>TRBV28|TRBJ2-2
CASIRTAGVSGELFF
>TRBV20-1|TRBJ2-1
CSARGQLSSYNEQFF
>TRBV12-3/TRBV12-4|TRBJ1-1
CASSFQGEAFF
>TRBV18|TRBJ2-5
CASSLYGQTFQETQYF
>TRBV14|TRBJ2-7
CASSRVEAGNGQYF
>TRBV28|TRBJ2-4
CASRSTSGSNIQYF
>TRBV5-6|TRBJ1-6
CASSSTWGQANNSPLHF
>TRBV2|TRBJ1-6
CASNDPRGNSPLHF
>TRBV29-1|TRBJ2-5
CSAGTSGETQYF
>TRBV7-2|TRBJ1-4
CASSFSRDRGEKLFF
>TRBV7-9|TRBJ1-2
CASSRTGTGALPNYGYTF
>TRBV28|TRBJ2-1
CASSLRQGRGGIYNEQFF
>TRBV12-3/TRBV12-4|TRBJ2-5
CASRTGGEETQYF
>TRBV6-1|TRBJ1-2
CASSVFRLGTGSDSYGYTF
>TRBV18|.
CVSSQQGDEQYF
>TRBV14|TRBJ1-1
CASTHLGIEGTEAFF
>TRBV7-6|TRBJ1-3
CASSLGTGNTIYF
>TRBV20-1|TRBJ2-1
CSARVDGVSYNEQFF